This T cell receptor (beta chain) was identified in a study of blood T cells in healthy people across ages. This clonotype has a handful of counts. As yet, its antigen is unknown. A J-beta primer mix and a sample-barcoded 5' primer were used in a second PCR of about 6 to 12 cycles. All samples gave at least 2.5 million CDR3-containing paired-end reads. Each CDR3 protein gets one entry after TCRdb re-called the 5' RACE reads with MiXCR. The repertoire holds some 1.7 million distinct CDR3 sequences, with 28% as singletons. Donors were healthy Caucasian individuals from Russia aged about 6 to 100. Whole-study findings and limits: The recorded TCR beta diversity per million T cells decreased in a roughly linear manner with age. Since the PBMCs were unsorted, naive and antigen-experienced cells could not be conclusively compared.

CDR1 is MDHEN and CDR2 is SYDVKM in the germline V gene. The CDR3 covers 12 residues. Trimming cost V 7 bases and J 0 bases, with 6 bases left between them. Sequencing was done on a sample of blood. The chain recombines TRBV28 with TRBJ1-2; D gene ambiguous. The clonotype comes from a woman aged 30 to 39 in good health. The CDR3 DNA follows: TGTGCCAGCATGACACCTAACTATGGCTACACCTTC. Translating gives CASMTPNYGYTF.